This note documents a single T cell receptor (beta chain) sequence. Its antigen is still unknown. V lost 8 bases, J lost 8 bases, and 13 bases stayed unmatched. The CDR3 loop spans 16 amino acids. The germline CDR1 and CDR2 sequences are LNHNV and YYDKDF (reference sequence). PCR employed 60 Vbeta and 13 Jbeta primers. TCRdb's copy holds only in-frame clones and misses some; the assay was immunoSEQ multiplex PCR. The top ten hold 6.8% of the sample, which has 130,000 to 150,000 clones, around 82% seen once. This specimen comes from a study of cytomegalovirus exposure and HLA in healthy donors. Turning to the study itself: In terms of ancestry, the Caucasian-associated cluster contained 75% to 90% of the roughly 400 genotyped donors. General study results and limits: Analysis performed later found more than 15,000 TCR beta sequences associated with HLA alleles at 0.05 false discovery rate.

This clonotype was sampled from a man aged 40-55 years in good health and CMV-seropositive. The specimen was PBMCs. The chain carries TRBV15 and TRBJ2-1; 12 nucleotides match TRBD2. The chain's CDR3 is CATATGLAGGPYEQFF. The CDR3 DNA follows: TGTGCCACCGCGACGGGGCTAGCGGGAGGGCCCTATGAGCAGTTCTTC.